Below, 6 T cell receptor beta chains from the same sample are listed, as sequenced in a study of blood T cells in healthy people across ages. With a J-beta primer mix and a sample-barcoded 5' primer, a second PCR ran about 7 to 11 cycles. TCRdb re-analysed the 5' RACE reads in MiXCR, keeping a single row per CDR3 protein. The sample consists of about 970,000 distinct CDR3 sequences, about 51% of them appearing once. Material for sequencing was blood. These receptor sequences come from a woman between 55 and 75 years old in good health.

This clonotype was found a few times. This chain joins TRBV5-1 and TRBJ2-7; D not certain. The CDR3 contains 14 residues. V was clipped by 3 bases and J by 0 bases, with 10 bases between them. Germline V gene lookup returns CDR1 SGHRS and CDR2 YFSETQ. DNA for the CDR3: TGCGCCAGCAGCTCCTATGTCGACTCCTACGAGCAGTACTTC. This gives the protein CASSSYVDSYEQYF.

The sample holds many counts of this clonotype. The chain employs TRBV20-1 and TRBJ2-7; 8 bases fit TRBD2. The V and J ends lost 0 bases and 2 bases, in that order; junction bases with no gene match: 6. CDR3 size: 15 residues. Germline-derived CDR1 and CDR2 are DFQATT and SNEGSKA (reference sequence). CDR3 in DNA: TGCAGTGCTAGAGATTTCACTAGCGGAACCTACGAGCAGTACTTC. Protein: CSARDFTSGTYEQYF.

A few counts support this clonotype. V is TRBV2 and J is TRBJ1-1; a possible D gene is TRBD1 (5 bases). The germline CDR1 and CDR2 sequences are SNHLY and FYNNEI. V was pared by 6 bases and J by 4 bases, with 12 bases between. This CDR3 is 13 amino acids long. CDR3 amino acids: CASSTRVATEAFF. The CDR3 bases are TGTGCCAGCAGCACCAGGGTAGCCACTGAAGCTTTCTTT.

This clonotype was counted only a few times. The chain employs TRBV2 and TRBJ2-5; D may match TRBD1 or TRBD2 (5 bases each). V dropped 7 bases and J dropped 9 bases, with 15 bases sitting between them. Germline CDR1 is SNHLY and CDR2 is FYNNEI. This CDR3 is built from 12 residues. The CDR3: CASKGTPSAQYF. Here the CDR3 DNA reads TGTGCCAGCAAAGGGACCCCCTCGGCCCAGTACTTC.

Written as DNA, the CDR3 is TGTGCCAGCAGTACTTCCGGAGCAGCTAATGAAAAACTGTTTTTT. Protein: CASSTSGAANEKLFF. The chain links TRBV6-6 to TRBJ1-4; D uncertain. This CDR3 region has 15 residues. Germline lookup yields CDR1 MNHNY and CDR2 SVGAGI (reference sequence). V was cut by 5 bases and J by 3 bases, with 13 bases left in between.

The V call is TRBV20-1, the J call TRBJ2-3, with 7 bases lining up with TRBD1. This CDR3 comprises 16 residues. From germline, CDR1 is DFQATT and CDR2 SNEGSKA (reference sequence). The ends lost 6 bases at V and 0 bases at J; junction bases unmatched: 12. CDR3 region: CSADPGTATSTDTQYF. In DNA form, the CDR3 reads TGCAGTGCAGACCCCGGGACAGCAACTAGCACAGATACGCAGTATTTT.